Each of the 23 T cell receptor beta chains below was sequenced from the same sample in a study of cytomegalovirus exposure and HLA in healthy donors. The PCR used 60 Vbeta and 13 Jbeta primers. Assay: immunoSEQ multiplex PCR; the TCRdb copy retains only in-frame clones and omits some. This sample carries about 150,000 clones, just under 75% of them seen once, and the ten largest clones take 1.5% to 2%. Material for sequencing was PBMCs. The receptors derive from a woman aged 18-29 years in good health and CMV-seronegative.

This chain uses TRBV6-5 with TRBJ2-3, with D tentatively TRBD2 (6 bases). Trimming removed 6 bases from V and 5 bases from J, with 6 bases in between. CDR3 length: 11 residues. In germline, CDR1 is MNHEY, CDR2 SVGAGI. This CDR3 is CASREGDTQYF. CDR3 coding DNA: TGTGCCAGCAGGGAGGGAGATACGCAGTATTTT.

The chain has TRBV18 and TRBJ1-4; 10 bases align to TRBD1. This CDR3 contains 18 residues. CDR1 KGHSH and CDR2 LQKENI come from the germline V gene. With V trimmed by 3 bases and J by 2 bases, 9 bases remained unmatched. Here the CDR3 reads CASSPSGTGAATNEKLFF. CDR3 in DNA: TGTGCCAGCTCACCCTCCGGGACAGGGGCGGCGACTAATGAAAAACTGTTTTTT.

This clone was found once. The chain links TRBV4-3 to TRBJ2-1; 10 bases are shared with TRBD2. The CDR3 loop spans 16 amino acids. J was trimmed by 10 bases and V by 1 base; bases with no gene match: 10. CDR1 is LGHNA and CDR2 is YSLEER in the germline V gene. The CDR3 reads CASSQAPELAGLEQFF. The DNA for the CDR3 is TGCGCCAGCAGCCAAGCCCCTGAACTAGCGGGGTTAGAGCAGTTCTTC.

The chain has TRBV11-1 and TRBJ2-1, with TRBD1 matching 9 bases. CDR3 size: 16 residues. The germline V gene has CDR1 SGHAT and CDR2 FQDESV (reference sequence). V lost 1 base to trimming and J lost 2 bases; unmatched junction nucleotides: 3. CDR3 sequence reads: CASSLGWDRAYNEQFF. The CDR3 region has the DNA TGTGCCAGCAGCTTAGGATGGGACAGGGCCTACAATGAGCAGTTCTTC.

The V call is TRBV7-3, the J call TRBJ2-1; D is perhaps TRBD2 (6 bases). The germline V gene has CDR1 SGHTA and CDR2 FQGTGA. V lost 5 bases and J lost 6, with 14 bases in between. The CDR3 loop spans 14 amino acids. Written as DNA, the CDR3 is TGTGCCAGCAGCCCGGGGGTAGCCTCCAATGAGCAGTTCTTC. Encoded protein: CASSPGVASNEQFF. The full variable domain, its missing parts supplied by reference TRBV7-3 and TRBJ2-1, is GAGVSQTPSNKVTEKGKYVELRCDPISGHTALYWYRQSLGQGPEFLIYFQGTGAADDSGLPNDRFFAVRPEGSVSTLKIQRTERGDSAVYLCASSPGVASNEQFFGPGTRLTVL.

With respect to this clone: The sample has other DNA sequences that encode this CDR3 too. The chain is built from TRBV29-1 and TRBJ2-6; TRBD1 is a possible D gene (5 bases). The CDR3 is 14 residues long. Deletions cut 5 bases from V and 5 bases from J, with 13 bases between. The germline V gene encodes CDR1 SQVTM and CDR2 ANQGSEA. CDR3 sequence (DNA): TGCAGCGTTACGAACCAGGGCTGGGCCAACGTCCTGACTTTC. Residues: CSVTNQGWANVLTF.

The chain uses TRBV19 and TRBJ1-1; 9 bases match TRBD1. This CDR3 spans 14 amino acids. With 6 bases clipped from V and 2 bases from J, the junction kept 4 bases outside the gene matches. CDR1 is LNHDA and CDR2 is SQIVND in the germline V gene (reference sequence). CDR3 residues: CASSQGQGNTEAFF. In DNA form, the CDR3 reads TGTGCCAGTAGCCAGGGACAGGGAAACACTGAAGCTTTCTTT. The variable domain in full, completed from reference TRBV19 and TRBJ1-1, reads DGGITQSPKYLFRKEGQNVTLSCEQNLNHDAMYWYRQDPGQGLRLIYYSQIVNDFQKGDIAEGYSVSREKKESFPLTVTSAQKNPTAFYLCASSQGQGNTEAFFGQGTRLTVV.

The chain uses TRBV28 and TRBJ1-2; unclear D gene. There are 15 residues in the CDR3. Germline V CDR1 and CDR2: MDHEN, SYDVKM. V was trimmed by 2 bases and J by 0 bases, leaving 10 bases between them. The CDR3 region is CASSLTGITNYGYTF. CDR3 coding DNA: TGTGCCAGCAGTTTAACCGGGATTACTAACTATGGCTACACCTTC.

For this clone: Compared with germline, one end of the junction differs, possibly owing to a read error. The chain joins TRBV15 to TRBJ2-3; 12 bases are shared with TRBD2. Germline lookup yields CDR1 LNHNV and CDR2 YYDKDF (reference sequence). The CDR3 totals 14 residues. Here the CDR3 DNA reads TGTGCCACTGGACTAGCGGGACACACAGGTACGCAGTATTTT. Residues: CATGLAGHTGTQYF.

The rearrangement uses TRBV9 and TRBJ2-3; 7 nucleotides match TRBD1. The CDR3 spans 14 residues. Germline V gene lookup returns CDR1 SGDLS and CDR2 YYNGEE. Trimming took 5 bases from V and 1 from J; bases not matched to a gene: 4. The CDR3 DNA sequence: TGTGCCAGCAGTAAAACAGGGGGCACAGATACGCAGTATTTT. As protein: CASSKTGGTDTQYF.

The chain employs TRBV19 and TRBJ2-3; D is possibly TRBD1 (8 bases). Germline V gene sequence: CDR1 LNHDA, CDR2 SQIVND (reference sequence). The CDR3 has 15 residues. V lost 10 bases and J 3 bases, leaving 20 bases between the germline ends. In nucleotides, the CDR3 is TGTGCCACCGGACAGGGTCGAGCGGGAACAGATACGCAGTATTTT. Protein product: CATGQGRAGTDTQYF.

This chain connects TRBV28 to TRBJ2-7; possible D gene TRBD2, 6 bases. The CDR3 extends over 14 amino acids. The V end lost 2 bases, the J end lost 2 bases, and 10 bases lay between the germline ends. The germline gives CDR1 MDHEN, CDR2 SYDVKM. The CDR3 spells CASSLTSKPYEQYF. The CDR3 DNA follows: TGTGCCAGCAGTTTAACTAGCAAACCCTACGAGCAGTACTTC. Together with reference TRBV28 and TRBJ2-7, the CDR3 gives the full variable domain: DVKVTQSSRYLVKRTGEKVFLECVQDMDHENMFWYRQDPGLGLRLIYFSYDVKMKEKGDIPEGYSVSREKKERFSLILESASTNQTSMYLCASSLTSKPYEQYFGPGTRLTVT.

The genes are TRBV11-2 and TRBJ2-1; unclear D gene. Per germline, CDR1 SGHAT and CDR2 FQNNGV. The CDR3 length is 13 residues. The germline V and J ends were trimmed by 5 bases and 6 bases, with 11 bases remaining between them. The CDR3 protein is CASSRGRLNEQFF. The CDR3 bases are TGTGCCAGCAGCCGAGGTCGCCTCAATGAGCAGTTCTTC.

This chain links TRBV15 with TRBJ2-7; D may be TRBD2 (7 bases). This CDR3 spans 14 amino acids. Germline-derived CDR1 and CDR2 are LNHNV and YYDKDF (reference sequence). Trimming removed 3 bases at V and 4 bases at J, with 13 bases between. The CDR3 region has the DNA TGTGCCACCAGCAGGGGGGGGGCCCCGTACGAGCAGTACGTC. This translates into CATSRGGAPYEQYV.

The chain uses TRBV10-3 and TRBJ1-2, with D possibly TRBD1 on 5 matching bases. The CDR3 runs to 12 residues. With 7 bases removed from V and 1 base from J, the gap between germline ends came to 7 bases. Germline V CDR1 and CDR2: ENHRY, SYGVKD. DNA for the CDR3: TGTGCCATCATTGACAGTAACTATGGCTACACCTTC. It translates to CAIIDSNYGYTF.

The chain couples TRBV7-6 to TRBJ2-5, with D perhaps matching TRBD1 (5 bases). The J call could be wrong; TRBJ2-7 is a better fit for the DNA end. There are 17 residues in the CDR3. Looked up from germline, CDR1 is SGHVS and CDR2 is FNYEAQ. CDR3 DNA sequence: TGTGCCAGCAGCCCCCGTTGGGGCAGGGAAAACACCTACGAGCAGTACTTC. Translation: CASSPRWGRENTYEQYF.

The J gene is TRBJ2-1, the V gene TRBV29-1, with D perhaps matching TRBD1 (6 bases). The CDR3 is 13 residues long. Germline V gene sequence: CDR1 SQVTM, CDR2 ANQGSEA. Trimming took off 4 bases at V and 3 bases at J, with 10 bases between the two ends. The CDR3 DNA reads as TGCAGCGTTGCAGGGGCCGGCTACAATGAGCAGTTCTTC. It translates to CSVAGAGYNEQFF.

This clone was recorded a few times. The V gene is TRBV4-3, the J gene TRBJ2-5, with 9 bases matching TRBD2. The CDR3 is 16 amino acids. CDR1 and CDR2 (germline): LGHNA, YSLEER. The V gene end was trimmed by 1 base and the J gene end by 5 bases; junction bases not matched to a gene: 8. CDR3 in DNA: TGCGCCAGCAGCCAAGGGAGCGGGGGGCGATGGGAGACCCAGTACTTC. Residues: CASSQGSGGRWETQYF.

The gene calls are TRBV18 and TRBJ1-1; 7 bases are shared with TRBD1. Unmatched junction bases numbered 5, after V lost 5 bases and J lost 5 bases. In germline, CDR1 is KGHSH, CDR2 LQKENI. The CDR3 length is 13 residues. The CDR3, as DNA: TGTGCCAGCTCAAAGACAGGGAGTACTGAAGCTTTCTTT. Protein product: CASSKTGSTEAFF.

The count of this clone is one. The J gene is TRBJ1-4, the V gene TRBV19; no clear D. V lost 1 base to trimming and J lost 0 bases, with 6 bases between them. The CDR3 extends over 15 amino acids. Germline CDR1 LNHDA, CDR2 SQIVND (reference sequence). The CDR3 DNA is TGTGCCAGTAGTATAGGAGGAACAACTAATGAAAAACTGTTTTTT. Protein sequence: CASSIGGTTNEKLFF.

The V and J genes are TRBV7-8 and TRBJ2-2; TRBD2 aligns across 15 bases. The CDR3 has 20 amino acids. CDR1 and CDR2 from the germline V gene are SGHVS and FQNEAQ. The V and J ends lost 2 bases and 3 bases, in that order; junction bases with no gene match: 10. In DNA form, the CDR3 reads TGTGCCAGCAGCTTAAGCGGCTGGGGGACTAGCGGGGGGCACACCGGGGAGCTGTTTTTT. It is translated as CASSLSGWGTSGGHTGELFF.

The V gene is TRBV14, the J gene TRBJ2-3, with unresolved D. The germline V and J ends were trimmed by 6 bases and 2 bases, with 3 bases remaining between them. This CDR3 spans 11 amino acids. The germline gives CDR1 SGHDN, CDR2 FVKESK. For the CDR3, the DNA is TGTGCCAGCAGTCACACAGATACGCAGTATTTT. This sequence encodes CASSHTDTQYF.

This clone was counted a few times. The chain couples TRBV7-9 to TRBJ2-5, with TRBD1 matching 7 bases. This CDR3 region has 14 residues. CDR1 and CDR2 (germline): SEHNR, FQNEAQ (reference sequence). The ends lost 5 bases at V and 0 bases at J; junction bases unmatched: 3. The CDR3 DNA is TGTGCCAGCAGCCCGACAGGGTACCAAGAGACCCAGTACTTC. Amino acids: CASSPTGYQETQYF.